The T cell receptor (beta chain) described here comes from a study of cytomegalovirus exposure and HLA in healthy donors. Study observations and caveats: A later analysis found that most CMV-associated TCR beta chains appeared HLA-restricted. Researchers catalogued over 150 TCR beta chains as cytomegalovirus-associated. Because they were indistinguishable, some V segments, including TRBV6-2 and TRBV6-3, were excluded.

Looked up from germline, CDR1 is SEHNR and CDR2 is FQNEAQ (reference sequence). The CDR3 sequence is 12 residues long. The PCR contained 60 Vbeta and 13 Jbeta primers. TCRdb keeps only in-frame clones here, not all; method: immunoSEQ multiplex PCR. The table records 130,000 to 150,000 clones, around four fifths of them present only once. A remark on this clone: Its antigen is undetermined. A junction end diverges from the germline sequence, so it may reflect a read error.

This sequence originates from a female donor in good health and CMV-seronegative. This sequence joins TRBV7-9 and TRBJ1-1; the D gene is possibly TRBD1 (5 bases). Sequenced: PBMCs. CDR3 bases: TGTTCCAGCAGCTTAGTATCGGGGGGAGCTTTCTTT. Translation: CSSSLVSGGAFF.